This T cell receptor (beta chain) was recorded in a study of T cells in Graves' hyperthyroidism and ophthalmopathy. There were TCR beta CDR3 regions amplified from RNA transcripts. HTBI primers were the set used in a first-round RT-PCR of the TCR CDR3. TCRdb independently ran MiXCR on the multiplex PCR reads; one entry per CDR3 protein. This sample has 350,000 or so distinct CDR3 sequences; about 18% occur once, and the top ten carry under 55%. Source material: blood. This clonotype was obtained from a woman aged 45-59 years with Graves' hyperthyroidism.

CDR3 amino acids: CASSPTGKRGYTF. CDR3 nucleotide sequence: TGTGCCAGCAGTCCGACCGGGAAGCGGGGCTACACCTTC. The chain links TRBV6-1 to TRBJ1-2; D remains ambiguous. V was clipped by 5 bases and J by 8 bases, with 15 bases between them. This CDR3 comprises 13 residues. Germline V gene lookup returns CDR1 MNHNS and CDR2 SASEGT.